This is a list of T cell receptor beta chains from one sample in a study of tumor and adjacent non-tumor tissue in lung cancer. TCRdb re-called the multiplex PCR reads through MiXCR, storing one row per CDR3 protein. This table holds tens of thousands of distinct CDR3 sequences, just under 60% found once. The specimen was lung tumor tissue. The receptor set was obtained from a man in his forties or fifties with non-small cell lung cancer. CDR3s include the opening cysteine and the closing phenylalanine or tryptophan. A D gene is named only where the DNA matches it firmly. For some rows the clone size is stated as once, few or many, or as a class when expanded; others skip it.

d_call: .
clone_size: .
j_call: TRBJ2-2
v_call: TRBV11-2
cdr3_nt: TGTGCCAGCAGCTATCAACTATGGGAGGCCGGGGAACTGATTTTT
cdr3_aa: CASSYQLWEAGELIF

d_call: .
clone_size: .
j_call: TRBJ2-7
v_call: TRBV29-1
cdr3_nt: TGCAGAGTTGGATCGGGGGCTTACGATCAGTACTTC
cdr3_aa: CRVGSGAYDQYF

d_call: .
clone_size: .
j_call: TRBJ2-1
v_call: TRBV6-5
cdr3_nt: TGTGCCAACAGTTACAGGACATGGGATGAGCAGTTCTTC
cdr3_aa: CANSYRTWDEQFF

d_call: .
clone_size: many
j_call: TRBJ2-1
v_call: TRBV29-1
cdr3_nt: TGCAGCGTCGCGCGCCGAGGTTCCTACAATGAGCAGTTCTTC
cdr3_aa: CSVARRGSYNEQFF

d_call: TRBD1
clone_size: .
j_call: TRBJ2-7
v_call: TRBV20-1
cdr3_nt: TGCAATGCTAGGTCAAGGACAGGGTTAATGCATCAGTACTTC
cdr3_aa: CNARSRTGLMHQYF

d_call: .
clone_size: many
j_call: TRBJ2-7
v_call: TRBV5-6
cdr3_nt: TGTGCCAGCAGCTTGGCCGACGAGCAGTACTTC
cdr3_aa: CASSLADEQYF

d_call: .
clone_size: .
j_call: TRBJ2-2
v_call: TRBV19
cdr3_nt: TGTGCCTGTAGTATTAGGGCGTTAGACACCGGGGAGCTGTTTTTT
cdr3_aa: CACSIRALDTGELFF

d_call: .
clone_size: many
j_call: TRBJ2-1
v_call: TRBV10-3
cdr3_nt: TGTGCCATAATGGATGAGCAGTTCTTC
cdr3_aa: CAIMDEQFF

d_call: .
clone_size: .
j_call: TRBJ1-2
v_call: TRBV6-6
cdr3_nt: TGTGCCAGCAGTTACTCTGGCAGCAACTATGGCTACACCTTC
cdr3_aa: CASSYSGSNYGYTF

d_call: .
clone_size: once
j_call: TRBJ2-2
v_call: TRBV11-2
cdr3_nt: TGTGCCAGCAGTAATCAACTATGGGGGGCCGGGGAGCTGTCTTTT
cdr3_aa: CASSNQLWGAGELSF

d_call: .
clone_size: many
j_call: TRBJ2-2
v_call: TRBV12-3/TRBV12-4
cdr3_nt: TGTGCCAGCAGTCCCGGGACTTCCAGGACCGGGGAGCTGTTTTTT
cdr3_aa: CASSPGTSRTGELFF

d_call: .
clone_size: many
j_call: TRBJ2-7
v_call: TRBV6-5
cdr3_nt: TGTGCCAGCAGTCAGACGGTCAGGGAGCAGTACTTC
cdr3_aa: CASSQTVREQYF

d_call: .
clone_size: medium-sized
j_call: TRBJ1-5
v_call: TRBV20-1
cdr3_nt: TGCAGTGCTAGAGGGCAAACCAATCAGCCCCAGCATTTT
cdr3_aa: CSARGQTNQPQHF

d_call: .
clone_size: .
j_call: TRBJ1-2
v_call: TRBV5-5
cdr3_nt: TGTGTCAGCAGCTTAGGTGACAGGATACCCTATGGCTACAACTTC
cdr3_aa: CVSSLGDRIPYGYNF

d_call: .
clone_size: many
j_call: TRBJ2-3
v_call: TRBV4-1
cdr3_nt: TGCGCCAGCAGCCGGGACTTACCCACAGATACGCAGTATTTT
cdr3_aa: CASSRDLPTDTQYF

d_call: TRBD2
clone_size: .
j_call: TRBJ2-5
v_call: TRBV11-3
cdr3_nt: TGTGCCAGCAGTTTAGAACGTCACAGGCTAGCGGGTAAAGAGGCCCACTACTTC
cdr3_aa: CASSLERHRLAGKEAHYF

d_call: .
clone_size: .
j_call: TRBJ2-7
v_call: TRBV28
cdr3_nt: TGTGCCAGCAGTTTCTACACCGGGATAGGGTTTCGGGAGGAGCAGTACTTC
cdr3_aa: CASSFYTGIGFREEQYF

d_call: .
clone_size: once
j_call: TRBJ1-5
v_call: TRBV6-2/TRBV6-3
cdr3_nt: TGTGCCAGGAGCCAAATCCCTGTCTTACCGCATTTT
cdr3_aa: CARSQIPVLPHF

d_call: .
clone_size: .
j_call: TRBJ2-7
v_call: TRBV11-2
cdr3_nt: TGTGCCGGCAGCATGGGGGGCATCGAGCACTACTTC
cdr3_aa: CAGSMGGIEHYF

d_call: TRBD2
clone_size: .
j_call: TRBJ2-2
v_call: TRBV10-1
cdr3_nt: TGCGCTGGCAGGGCGACTAGCCACACCGGGGAGCTGTTTTTT
cdr3_aa: CAGRATSHTGELFF

d_call: .
clone_size: .
j_call: TRBJ1-2
v_call: TRBV30
cdr3_nt: TGTGCCTGGAGTTCAGGGGATGGCTATGGCAACACCTTC
cdr3_aa: CAWSSGDGYGNTF

d_call: TRBD1
clone_size: many
j_call: TRBJ2-5
v_call: TRBV12-3/TRBV12-4
cdr3_nt: TGTGCCAGCAGTTCTATCCCGGGGCCCAGGGGGGAGACCCAGTACTTC
cdr3_aa: CASSSIPGPRGETQYF

d_call: .
clone_size: .
j_call: TRBJ2-5
v_call: TRBV18
cdr3_nt: TGTGCCAGCTCAAGACAGAGGGAAGAGACCCAGTACTTC
cdr3_aa: CASSRQREETQYF

d_call: .
clone_size: .
j_call: TRBJ2-7
v_call: TRBV6-2/TRBV6-3
cdr3_nt: TGTGCAAGCAGAGATGGTTCGGAGGAGCAGTACTTC
cdr3_aa: CASRDGSEEQYF

d_call: TRBD2
clone_size: .
j_call: TRBJ2-1
v_call: TRBV20-1
cdr3_nt: TGCAGTGCTGGCCAGGCCGGGACTAGCGGGTACAATGTGCAGTTCTTC
cdr3_aa: CSAGQAGTSGYNVQFF

d_call: .
clone_size: .
j_call: TRBJ1-5
v_call: TRBV20-1
cdr3_nt: TGCAGGCCAGCAGGAGATACACAGCATTTT
cdr3_aa: CRPAGDTQHF

d_call: TRBD1
clone_size: .
j_call: TRBJ2-2
v_call: TRBV6-6
cdr3_nt: TGTACCAGCATCACTTTAGCAGGGGGCACGACGAAGACCGGGGAGCTGTTTTTT
cdr3_aa: CTSITLAGGTTKTGELFF

d_call: .
clone_size: .
j_call: TRBJ2-3
v_call: TRBV20-1
cdr3_nt: TGCAGAGGGAGAGGGGGACTTGTTTCTTATTTT
cdr3_aa: CRGRGGLVSYF